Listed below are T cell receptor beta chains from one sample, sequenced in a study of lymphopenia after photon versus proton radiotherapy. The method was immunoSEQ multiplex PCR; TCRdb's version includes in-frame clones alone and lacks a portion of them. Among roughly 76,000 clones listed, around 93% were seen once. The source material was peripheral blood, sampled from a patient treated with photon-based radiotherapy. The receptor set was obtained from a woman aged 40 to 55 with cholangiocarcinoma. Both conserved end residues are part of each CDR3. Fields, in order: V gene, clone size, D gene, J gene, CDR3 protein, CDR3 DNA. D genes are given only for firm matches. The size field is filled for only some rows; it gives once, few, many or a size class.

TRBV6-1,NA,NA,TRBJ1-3,CASSVYRDGNTIYF,TGTGCCAGCAGTGTTTACAGGGACGGAAACACCATATATTTT
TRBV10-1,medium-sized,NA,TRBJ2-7,CASSEGRVSGSYEQYF,TGCGCCAGCAGTGAGGGCCGGGTCTCGGGCTCCTACGAGCAGTACTTC
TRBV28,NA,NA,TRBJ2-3,CASSSHVGGTDTQYF,TGTGCCAGCAGCTCCCATGTGGGGGGAACAGATACGCAGTATTTT
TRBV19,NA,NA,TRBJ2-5,CASRDPFREETQYF,TGTGCCAGTAGGGACCCCTTTCGGGAAGAGACCCAGTACTTC
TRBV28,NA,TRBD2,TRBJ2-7,CASSFGLAGEGEQYF,TGTGCCAGCAGTTTCGGACTAGCGGGAGAGGGCGAGCAGTACTTC
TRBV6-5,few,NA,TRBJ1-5,CASRGDHNQPQHF,TGTGCCAGCCGGGGGGATCACAATCAGCCCCAGCATTTT
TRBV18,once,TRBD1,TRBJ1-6,CASSTDRAKGSPLHF,TGTGCCAGCTCAACAGACAGGGCTAAGGGTTCACCCCTCCACTTT
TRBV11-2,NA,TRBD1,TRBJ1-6,CASSAGQGVNNSPLHF,TGTGCCAGCAGCGCGGGACAGGGGGTCAATAATTCACCCCTCCACTTT
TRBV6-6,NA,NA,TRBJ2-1,CASSYVGSNEQFF,TGTGCCAGCAGTTACGTCGGGAGCAATGAGCAGTTCTTC
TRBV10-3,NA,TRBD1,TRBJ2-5,CAISPTGVGAETQYF,TGTGCCATCAGCCCAACAGGGGTAGGGGCAGAGACCCAGTACTTC
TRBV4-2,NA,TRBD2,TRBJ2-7,CASSKTSGSSYEQYF,TGTGCCAGCAGTAAGACTAGCGGTAGCTCCTACGAGCAGTACTTC
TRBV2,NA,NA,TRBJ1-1,CASMRGPGFDFF,TGTGCCAGCATGCGGGGCCCGGGTTTCGATTTCTTT
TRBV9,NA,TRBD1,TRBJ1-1,CASSVGTGLFIEAFF,TGTGCCAGCAGCGTAGGGACAGGGCTATTTATTGAAGCTTTCTTT
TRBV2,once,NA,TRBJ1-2,CASRETGTTYGYTF,TGTGCCAGCAGGGAAACCGGGACAACCTATGGCTACACCTTC
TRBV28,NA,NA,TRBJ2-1,CASSPPLAGPNEQFF,TGTGCCAGCAGTCCCCCCTTGGCGGGGCCCAATGAGCAGTTCTTC
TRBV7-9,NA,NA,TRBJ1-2,CASSLTDPNYGYTF,TGTGCCAGCAGCTTAACGGATCCTAACTATGGCTACACCTTC
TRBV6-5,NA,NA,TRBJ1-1,CASSSSATEAFF,TGTGCCAGCAGTTCCTCAGCCACTGAAGCTTTCTTT
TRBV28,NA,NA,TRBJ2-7,CASSLKGIKDEQYF,TGTGCCAGCAGTTTGAAGGGGATTAAGGACGAGCAGTACTTC
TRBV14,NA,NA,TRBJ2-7,CASSQDIDGEQYF,TGTGCCAGCAGCCAAGATATCGACGGCGAGCAGTACTTC
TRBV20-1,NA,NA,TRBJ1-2,CSAGTNGYTF,TGCAGTGCTGGGACCAATGGCTACACCTTC
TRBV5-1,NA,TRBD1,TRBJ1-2,CASSIETGNPLYGYTF,TGCGCCAGCAGCATCGAGACAGGGAACCCCCTCTATGGCTACACCTTC
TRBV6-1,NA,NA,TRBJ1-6,CASSTLVKGSPLHF,TGTGCCAGCAGTACCCTAGTAAAGGGGTCACCCCTCCACTTT